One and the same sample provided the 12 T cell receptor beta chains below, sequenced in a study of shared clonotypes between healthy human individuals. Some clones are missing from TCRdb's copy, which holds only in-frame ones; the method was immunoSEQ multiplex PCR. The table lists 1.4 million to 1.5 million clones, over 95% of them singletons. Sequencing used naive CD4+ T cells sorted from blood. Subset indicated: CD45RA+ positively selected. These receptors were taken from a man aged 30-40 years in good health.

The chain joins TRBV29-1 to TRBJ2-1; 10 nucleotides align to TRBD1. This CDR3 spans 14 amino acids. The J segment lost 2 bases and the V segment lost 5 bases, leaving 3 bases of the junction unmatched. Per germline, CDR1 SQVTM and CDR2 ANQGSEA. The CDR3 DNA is TGCAGCGTTCGGGACAGGGGAGCCTACAATGAGCAGTTCTTC. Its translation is CSVRDRGAYNEQFF.

CDR3 sequence reads: CASSLGAGGGYQPQHF. CDR3 nucleotide sequence: TGTGCCAGCAGCTTAGGAGCAGGGGGAGGCTATCAGCCCCAGCATTTT. This rearrangement joins TRBV7-8 to TRBJ1-5; 7 bases line up with TRBD1. Trimming cost V 1 base and J 5 bases; bases outside gene matches: 8. From germline, CDR1 is SGHVS and CDR2 FQNEAQ. The CDR3 spans 16 residues.

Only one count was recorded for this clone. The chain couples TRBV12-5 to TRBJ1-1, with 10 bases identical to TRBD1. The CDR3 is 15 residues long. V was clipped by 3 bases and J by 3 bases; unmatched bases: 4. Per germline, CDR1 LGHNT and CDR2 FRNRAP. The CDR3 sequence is CASGFGQGVDTEAFF. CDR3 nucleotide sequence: TGTGCTAGTGGTTTTGGACAGGGGGTTGACACTGAAGCTTTCTTT.

CDR3 loop: CASRHRNGALPYEQYF. The CDR3 nucleotides are TGTGCCAGCAGGCATCGCAACGGGGCCCTTCCCTACGAGCAGTACTTC. The chain combines TRBV7-2 with TRBJ2-7, with D perhaps matching TRBD1 or TRBD2 (5 bases each). Looked up from germline, CDR1 is SGHTA and CDR2 is FQGNSA. V was clipped by 6 bases and J by 2 bases, with 20 bases between them. This CDR3 has 16 amino acids. Full variable domain (outside the CDR3, taken from reference TRBV7-2 and TRBJ2-7): GAGVSQSPSNKVTEKGKDVELRCDPISGHTALYWYRQSLGQGLEFLIYFQGNSAPDKSGLPSDRFSAERTGGSVSTLTIQRTQQEDSAVYLCASRHRNGALPYEQYFGPGTRLTVT.

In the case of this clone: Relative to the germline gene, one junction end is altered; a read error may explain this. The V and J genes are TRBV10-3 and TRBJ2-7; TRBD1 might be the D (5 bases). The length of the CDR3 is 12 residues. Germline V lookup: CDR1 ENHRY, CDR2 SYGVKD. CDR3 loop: CAISVTGRADEF. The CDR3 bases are TGTGCCATCAGTGTTACAGGCCGCGCCGACGAATTC.

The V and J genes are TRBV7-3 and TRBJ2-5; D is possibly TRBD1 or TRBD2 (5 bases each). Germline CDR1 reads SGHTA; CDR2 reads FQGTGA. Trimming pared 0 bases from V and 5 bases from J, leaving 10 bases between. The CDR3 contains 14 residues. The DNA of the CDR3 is TGTGCCAGCAGCTTAACGCCAGGGAGTGAGACCCAGTACTTC. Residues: CASSLTPGSETQYF.

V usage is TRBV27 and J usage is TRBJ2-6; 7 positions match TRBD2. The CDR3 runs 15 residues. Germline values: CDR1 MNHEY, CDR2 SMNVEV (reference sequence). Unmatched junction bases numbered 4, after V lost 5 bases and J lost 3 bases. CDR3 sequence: CASSRGVGGANVLTF. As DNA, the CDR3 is TGTGCCAGCAGTCGGGGGGTAGGTGGGGCCAACGTCCTGACTTTC.

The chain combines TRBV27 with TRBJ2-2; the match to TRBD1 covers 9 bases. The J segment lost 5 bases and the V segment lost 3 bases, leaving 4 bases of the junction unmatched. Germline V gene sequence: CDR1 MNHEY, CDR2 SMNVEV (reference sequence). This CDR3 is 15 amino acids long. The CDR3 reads CASSLDRGGTGELFF. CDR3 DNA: TGTGCCAGCAGTTTGGACAGGGGTGGTACCGGGGAGCTGTTTTTT.

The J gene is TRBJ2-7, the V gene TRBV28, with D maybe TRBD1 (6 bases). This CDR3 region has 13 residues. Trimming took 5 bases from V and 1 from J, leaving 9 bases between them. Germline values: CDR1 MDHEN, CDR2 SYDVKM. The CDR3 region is CASSITGSYEQYF. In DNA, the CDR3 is TGTGCCAGCAGTATAACAGGGTCCTACGAGCAGTACTTC.

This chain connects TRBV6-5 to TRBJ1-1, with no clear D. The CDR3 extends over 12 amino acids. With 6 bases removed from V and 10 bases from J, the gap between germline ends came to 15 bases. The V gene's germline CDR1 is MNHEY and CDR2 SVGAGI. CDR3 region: CASSPLSGTAFF. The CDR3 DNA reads TGTGCCAGCAGCCCCCTTTCGGGCACAGCTTTCTTT.

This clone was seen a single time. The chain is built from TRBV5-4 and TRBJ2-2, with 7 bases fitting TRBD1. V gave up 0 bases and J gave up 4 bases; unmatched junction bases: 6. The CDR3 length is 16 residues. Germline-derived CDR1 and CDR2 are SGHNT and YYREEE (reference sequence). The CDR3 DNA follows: TGTGCCAGCAGCTTGGAGGACAGGCTCGGCACCGGGGAGCTGTTTTTT. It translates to CASSLEDRLGTGELFF.

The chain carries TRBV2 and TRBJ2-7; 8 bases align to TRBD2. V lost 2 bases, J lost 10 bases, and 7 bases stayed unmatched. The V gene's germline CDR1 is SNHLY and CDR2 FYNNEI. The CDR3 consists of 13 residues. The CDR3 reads CASSEKRGLGQYF. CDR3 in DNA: TGTGCCAGCAGTGAAAAAAGGGGACTAGGCCAGTACTTC.